This TCR beta chain was identified in a study of shared clonotypes between healthy human individuals. Study-level findings and limits: Researchers sampled only blood; tissue repertoires likely differ.

Once extracted for a subset, genomic DNA was divided evenly among several immunoSEQ plates. Under the authors' procedure: ImmunoSEQ gave junction-only sequences without quality scores, so filtering differed. Method: immunoSEQ multiplex PCR; TCRdb's copy keeps in-frame clones and lacks some. V, J and clone size are those of that table, while D and trimming were read from the DNA. The table has about 1.1 million clones, around 78% seen once. V was shortened by 5 bases and J by 8 bases, with 18 bases between the two germline ends. Germline V CDR1 and CDR2: SGHTA, FQGTGA. CDR3 length: 14 residues. As concerns this clone: Its antigen remains unknown.

V usage is TRBV7-3 and J usage is TRBJ1-1; D may be TRBD1 (6 bases). The TCR sequence derives from a young man in good health. Some clones in this sample may be carry-over from other donors' samples. Sample: memory CD4+ T cells from PBMCs. This sample's subset: CD45RA-negative fraction. The CDR3 region has the DNA TGTGCCAGCAGCCCTACCGGGAGGGGGGCAGAAGCTTTCTTT. Translating it yields CASSPTGRGAEAFF.